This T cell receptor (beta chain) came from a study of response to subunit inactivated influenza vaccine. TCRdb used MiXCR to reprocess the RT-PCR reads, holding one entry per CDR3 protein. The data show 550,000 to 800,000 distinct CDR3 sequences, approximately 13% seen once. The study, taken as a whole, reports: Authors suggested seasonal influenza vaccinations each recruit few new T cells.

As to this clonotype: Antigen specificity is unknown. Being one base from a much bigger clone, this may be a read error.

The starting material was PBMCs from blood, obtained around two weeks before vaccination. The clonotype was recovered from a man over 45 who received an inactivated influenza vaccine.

The DNA of the CDR3 is TGTGCCAGAAGTTTCGGGACTAAGCCTTACAATGAGCAGTTCTTC. This gives the protein CARSFGTKPYNEQFF. The J gene is TRBJ2-1, the V gene TRBV27; 7 bases agree with TRBD2. The CDR3 length is 15 residues. Germline CDR1 MNHEY, CDR2 SMNVEV (reference sequence).